Presented here are 18 T cell receptor beta chains from one specimen sequenced in a study of blood T cells in healthy people across ages. With a J-beta primer mix and a sample-barcoded 5' primer, a second PCR ran about 6 to 11 cycles. TCRdb redid the calling of the 5' RACE reads with MiXCR, one entry per CDR3 protein. The table shows 600,000 to 1,000,000 distinct CDR3 sequences, with 20% to 30% occurring only once. These data were likewise used in another study, on T cells of mothers and their children.

Sequenced: blood. These receptors were taken from a boy aged 5 to 17 in good health.

There are a few counts of this clonotype. The rearrangement uses TRBV6-2 or TRBV6-3 and TRBJ1-1; D is unresolved. Germline CDR1 reads MNHEY; CDR2 reads SVGEGT. Trimming cost V 0 bases and J 1 base, with 9 bases left between them. This CDR3 is 15 amino acids long. As DNA, the CDR3 is TGTGCCAGCAGTTACTCGGAAGAGGCGAACACTGAAGCTTTCTTT. Encoded protein: CASSYSEEANTEAFF.

This clonotype was detected many times. The CDR3 bases are TGTGCCAGCAGAAAGGCGGGGGCCGGAGGTGAAAAACTGTTTTTT. This gives the protein CASRKAGAGGEKLFF. The J gene is TRBJ1-4, the V gene TRBV6-5; maybe TRBD1 (6 bases). Germline V gene data show CDR1 as MNHEY and CDR2 as SVGAGI. This CDR3 region has 15 residues. Trimming shortened V by 6 bases and J by 7 bases, and 18 bases separated the two germline ends.

This clonotype turned up a few times. The CDR3 nucleotides are TGCAGCGTTGCAGACCGGGACGTCTTATACTACGAGCAGTACTTC. Its protein product is CSVADRDVLYYEQYF. The rearrangement joins TRBV29-1 to TRBJ2-7; D tentatively reads TRBD1 or TRBD2 (5 bases each). The length of the CDR3 is 15 residues. V was cut by 4 bases and J by 3 bases, with 19 bases left in between. Germline values: CDR1 SQVTM, CDR2 ANQGSEA.

This clonotype was seen a single time. The gene calls are TRBV12-3 or TRBV12-4 and TRBJ2-2; 7 bases fit TRBD1. The CDR3 length is 18 residues. J was trimmed by 0 bases and V by 3 bases; bases with no gene match: 10. The CDR3 nucleotides are TGTGCCAGCAGTTTTATGGTGGCAGGGGGAGCGAACACCGGGGAGCTGTTTTTT. It encodes CASSFMVAGGANTGELFF.

This clonotype was counted only a few times. Here the CDR3 reads CATRVTVSYEQYF. CDR3 nucleotide sequence: TGTGCCACCCGTGTAACAGTCTCCTACGAGCAGTACTTC. The chain couples TRBV27 to TRBJ2-7; D is ambiguous. V lost 10 bases, J lost 0 bases, and 13 bases lay in between. This CDR3 region has 13 residues. The germline gives CDR1 MNHEY, CDR2 SMNVEV (reference sequence).

This clonotype was observed a few times. Mismatch with germline at one junction end may stem from a read error. The chain links TRBV5-5 to TRBJ2-7, with no clear D. The CDR3 totals 14 residues. The germline gives CDR1 SGHKS, CDR2 YYEKEE (reference sequence). The CDR3 region has the DNA TGTGCCAACAGCTTGAGGTCGTCCTCCTACGAGCAGTACTTC. Translated, it gives CANSLRSSSYEQYF. Full variable domain (outside the CDR3, taken from reference TRBV5-5 and TRBJ2-7): DAGVTQSPTHLIKTRGQQVTLRCSPISGHKSVSWYQQVLGQGPQFIFQYYEKEERGRGNFPDRFSARQFPNYSSELNVNALLLGDSALYLCANSLRSSSYEQYFGPGTRLTVT.

The V and J genes are TRBV12-3 or TRBV12-4 and TRBJ2-5; D is unclear. The end of the DNA is better explained by TRBJ2-7, so the J call may be wrong. This CDR3 spans 13 amino acids. The DNA for the CDR3 is TGTGCCAGCAGTTGGTCTTTGGGGTACGAGCAGTACTTC. The encoded protein is CASSWSLGYEQYF.

CDR3 coding DNA: TGTGCCAGCAGTTATCTCCCAGGGGCCGACAATCAGCCCCAGCATTTT. This encodes CASSYLPGADNQPQHF. J is TRBJ1-5 and V is TRBV6-2 or TRBV6-3; D possibly corresponds to TRBD1 (6 bases). The germline V gene has CDR1 MNHEY and CDR2 SVGEGT. There are 16 residues in the CDR3. V was cut by 3 bases and J by 3 bases, with 15 bases left in between.

The gene calls are TRBV12-3 or TRBV12-4 and TRBJ1-4; the D gene is possibly TRBD1 (5 bases). The length of the CDR3 is 14 residues. V lost 3 bases and J lost 8, with 13 bases in between. This CDR3 reads CASSFEARGEKLFF. CDR3 in DNA: TGTGCCAGCAGTTTTGAGGCCCGGGGGGAAAAACTGTTTTTT.

The rearrangement joins TRBV5-1 to TRBJ2-4; 7 nucleotides match TRBD1. Germline CDR1 is SGHRS and CDR2 is YFSETQ. Trimming took 0 bases from V and 8 from J; bases not matched to a gene: 8. This CDR3 is built from 15 residues. The CDR3, as DNA: TGCGCCAGCAGCTTGGAGGACAGGAATGAGGACATTCAGTACTTC. This sequence encodes CASSLEDRNEDIQYF.

The rearrangement uses TRBV28 and TRBJ2-5; D perhaps matches TRBD1 (6 bases). The CDR3 spans 13 residues. The V end was cut by 6 bases, the J end by 5 bases, with 13 bases between. CDR1 is MDHEN, CDR2 SYDVKM, per germline. CDR3 nucleotides: TGTGCCAGCAGCGACCCAGGGGCGGAGACCCAGTACTTC. This gives the protein CASSDPGAETQYF.

The CDR3 DNA reads TGTGCCAGCAGTCGCTCGTCCTCCTACAATGAGCAGTTCTTC. Translated, it gives CASSRSSSYNEQFF. The V call is TRBV12-3 or TRBV12-4, the J call TRBJ2-1, with D hard to call. V lost 5 bases and J lost 0, with 8 bases in between. This CDR3 has 14 residues.

The chain links TRBV12-3 or TRBV12-4 to TRBJ2-1; 7 nucleotides match TRBD1. The J call is uncertain, as TRBJ2-7 better fits the DNA end. CDR3 length equals 16 residues. DNA of the CDR3: TGTGCCAGCAGTCCCGCCCCGACAGGGCGGCGAGGCGAGCAGTACTTC. This sequence encodes CASSPAPTGRRGEQYF.

The CDR3 coding sequence is TGTGCCAGCAGTTTATATTCGCATTCACCCCTCCACTTT. Protein: CASSLYSHSPLHF. The chain joins TRBV27 to TRBJ1-6, with no clear D. Trimming pared 1 base from V and 8 bases from J, leaving 6 bases between. This CDR3 is 13 amino acids long. Germline-derived CDR1 and CDR2 are MNHEY and SMNVEV (reference sequence).

The table lists this clonotype with a count of one. V usage is TRBV20-1 and J usage is TRBJ2-1; no reliable D call. The CDR3 length is 14 residues. The germline V and J ends were trimmed by 1 base and 4 bases, with 11 bases remaining between them. CDR1 is DFQATT, CDR2 SNEGSKA, per germline (reference sequence). The CDR3 is CSARVSVSYNEQFF. The CDR3 coding sequence is TGCAGTGCTAGAGTCTCCGTCTCTTACAATGAGCAGTTCTTC.

Only a few counts were recorded for this clonotype. V and J are TRBV20-1 and TRBJ2-4; tentatively, D is TRBD1 or TRBD2 (5 bases each). Trimming removed 0 bases from V and 4 bases from J, with 10 bases in between. CDR1 and CDR2 from the germline V gene are DFQATT and SNEGSKA (reference sequence). CDR3 length: 14 amino acids. The CDR3 protein is CSARDGDGKNIQYF. The DNA of the CDR3 is TGCAGTGCTAGAGATGGGGACGGGAAAAACATTCAGTACTTC.

This chain joins TRBV6-2 or TRBV6-3 and TRBJ2-5; no definite D call. The V gene's germline CDR1 is MNHEY and CDR2 SVGEGT. CDR3 size: 13 residues. Trimming pared 6 bases from V and 2 bases from J, leaving 10 bases between. The DNA of the CDR3 is TGTGCCAGCAGCGGACGGATTCAAGAGACCCAGTACTTC. Translation gives CASSGRIQETQYF.

Ten or more counts support this clonotype. The junction and the germline gene differ at one end; a read error may be behind it. The rearrangement joins TRBV7-2 to TRBJ2-7; 8 nucleotides match TRBD2. Germline V gene lookup returns CDR1 SGHTA and CDR2 FQGNSA. The CDR3 sequence is 19 residues long. The CDR3 reads CASSLGLAISKPSSFEQYF. CDR3 nucleotide sequence: TGTGCCAGCAGCTTAGGACTAGCGATATCGAAACCCTCCTCCTTCGAGCAGTACTTC.